The rows below give T cell receptor beta chains drawn from one sample of a study of cytomegalovirus exposure and HLA in healthy donors. Produced via immunoSEQ multiplex PCR; TCRdb's table is partial and in-frame only. The sample lists about 170,000 clones; almost 75% were seen once. Material: PBMCs. The receptors derive from a woman younger than 35 in good health and CMV-seropositive. Both conserved end residues are part of each CDR3.

V gene: TRBV30
CDR3 length: 13
J gene: TRBJ2-5
CDR3 protein: CAWKTGTGETQYF

V gene: TRBV19
CDR3 length: 14
J gene: TRBJ1-2
CDR3 protein: CASSILDRSYGYTF

V gene: TRBV19
CDR3 length: 14
J gene: TRBJ2-7
CDR3 protein: CASRSHDRPGEQYF

V gene: TRBV2
CDR3 length: 13
J gene: TRBJ1-3
CDR3 protein: CASIYREGNTIYF

V gene: TRBV4-2
CDR3 length: 16
J gene: TRBJ1-4
CDR3 protein: CASSQAARSYNEKLFF

V gene: TRBV14
CDR3 length: 17
J gene: TRBJ1-6
CDR3 protein: CASSAYRDSYYNSPLHF

V gene: TRBV2
CDR3 length: 16
J gene: TRBJ1-5
CDR3 protein: CASSGATGITNQPQHF

V gene: TRBV11-2
CDR3 length: 13
J gene: TRBJ1-6
CDR3 protein: CASSNRGNSPLHF

V gene: TRBV2
CDR3 length: 12
J gene: TRBJ2-7
CDR3 protein: CASGQGRSEQYF

V gene: TRBV6-1
CDR3 length: 15
J gene: TRBJ2-5
CDR3 protein: CASSEAGLAGGPQYF